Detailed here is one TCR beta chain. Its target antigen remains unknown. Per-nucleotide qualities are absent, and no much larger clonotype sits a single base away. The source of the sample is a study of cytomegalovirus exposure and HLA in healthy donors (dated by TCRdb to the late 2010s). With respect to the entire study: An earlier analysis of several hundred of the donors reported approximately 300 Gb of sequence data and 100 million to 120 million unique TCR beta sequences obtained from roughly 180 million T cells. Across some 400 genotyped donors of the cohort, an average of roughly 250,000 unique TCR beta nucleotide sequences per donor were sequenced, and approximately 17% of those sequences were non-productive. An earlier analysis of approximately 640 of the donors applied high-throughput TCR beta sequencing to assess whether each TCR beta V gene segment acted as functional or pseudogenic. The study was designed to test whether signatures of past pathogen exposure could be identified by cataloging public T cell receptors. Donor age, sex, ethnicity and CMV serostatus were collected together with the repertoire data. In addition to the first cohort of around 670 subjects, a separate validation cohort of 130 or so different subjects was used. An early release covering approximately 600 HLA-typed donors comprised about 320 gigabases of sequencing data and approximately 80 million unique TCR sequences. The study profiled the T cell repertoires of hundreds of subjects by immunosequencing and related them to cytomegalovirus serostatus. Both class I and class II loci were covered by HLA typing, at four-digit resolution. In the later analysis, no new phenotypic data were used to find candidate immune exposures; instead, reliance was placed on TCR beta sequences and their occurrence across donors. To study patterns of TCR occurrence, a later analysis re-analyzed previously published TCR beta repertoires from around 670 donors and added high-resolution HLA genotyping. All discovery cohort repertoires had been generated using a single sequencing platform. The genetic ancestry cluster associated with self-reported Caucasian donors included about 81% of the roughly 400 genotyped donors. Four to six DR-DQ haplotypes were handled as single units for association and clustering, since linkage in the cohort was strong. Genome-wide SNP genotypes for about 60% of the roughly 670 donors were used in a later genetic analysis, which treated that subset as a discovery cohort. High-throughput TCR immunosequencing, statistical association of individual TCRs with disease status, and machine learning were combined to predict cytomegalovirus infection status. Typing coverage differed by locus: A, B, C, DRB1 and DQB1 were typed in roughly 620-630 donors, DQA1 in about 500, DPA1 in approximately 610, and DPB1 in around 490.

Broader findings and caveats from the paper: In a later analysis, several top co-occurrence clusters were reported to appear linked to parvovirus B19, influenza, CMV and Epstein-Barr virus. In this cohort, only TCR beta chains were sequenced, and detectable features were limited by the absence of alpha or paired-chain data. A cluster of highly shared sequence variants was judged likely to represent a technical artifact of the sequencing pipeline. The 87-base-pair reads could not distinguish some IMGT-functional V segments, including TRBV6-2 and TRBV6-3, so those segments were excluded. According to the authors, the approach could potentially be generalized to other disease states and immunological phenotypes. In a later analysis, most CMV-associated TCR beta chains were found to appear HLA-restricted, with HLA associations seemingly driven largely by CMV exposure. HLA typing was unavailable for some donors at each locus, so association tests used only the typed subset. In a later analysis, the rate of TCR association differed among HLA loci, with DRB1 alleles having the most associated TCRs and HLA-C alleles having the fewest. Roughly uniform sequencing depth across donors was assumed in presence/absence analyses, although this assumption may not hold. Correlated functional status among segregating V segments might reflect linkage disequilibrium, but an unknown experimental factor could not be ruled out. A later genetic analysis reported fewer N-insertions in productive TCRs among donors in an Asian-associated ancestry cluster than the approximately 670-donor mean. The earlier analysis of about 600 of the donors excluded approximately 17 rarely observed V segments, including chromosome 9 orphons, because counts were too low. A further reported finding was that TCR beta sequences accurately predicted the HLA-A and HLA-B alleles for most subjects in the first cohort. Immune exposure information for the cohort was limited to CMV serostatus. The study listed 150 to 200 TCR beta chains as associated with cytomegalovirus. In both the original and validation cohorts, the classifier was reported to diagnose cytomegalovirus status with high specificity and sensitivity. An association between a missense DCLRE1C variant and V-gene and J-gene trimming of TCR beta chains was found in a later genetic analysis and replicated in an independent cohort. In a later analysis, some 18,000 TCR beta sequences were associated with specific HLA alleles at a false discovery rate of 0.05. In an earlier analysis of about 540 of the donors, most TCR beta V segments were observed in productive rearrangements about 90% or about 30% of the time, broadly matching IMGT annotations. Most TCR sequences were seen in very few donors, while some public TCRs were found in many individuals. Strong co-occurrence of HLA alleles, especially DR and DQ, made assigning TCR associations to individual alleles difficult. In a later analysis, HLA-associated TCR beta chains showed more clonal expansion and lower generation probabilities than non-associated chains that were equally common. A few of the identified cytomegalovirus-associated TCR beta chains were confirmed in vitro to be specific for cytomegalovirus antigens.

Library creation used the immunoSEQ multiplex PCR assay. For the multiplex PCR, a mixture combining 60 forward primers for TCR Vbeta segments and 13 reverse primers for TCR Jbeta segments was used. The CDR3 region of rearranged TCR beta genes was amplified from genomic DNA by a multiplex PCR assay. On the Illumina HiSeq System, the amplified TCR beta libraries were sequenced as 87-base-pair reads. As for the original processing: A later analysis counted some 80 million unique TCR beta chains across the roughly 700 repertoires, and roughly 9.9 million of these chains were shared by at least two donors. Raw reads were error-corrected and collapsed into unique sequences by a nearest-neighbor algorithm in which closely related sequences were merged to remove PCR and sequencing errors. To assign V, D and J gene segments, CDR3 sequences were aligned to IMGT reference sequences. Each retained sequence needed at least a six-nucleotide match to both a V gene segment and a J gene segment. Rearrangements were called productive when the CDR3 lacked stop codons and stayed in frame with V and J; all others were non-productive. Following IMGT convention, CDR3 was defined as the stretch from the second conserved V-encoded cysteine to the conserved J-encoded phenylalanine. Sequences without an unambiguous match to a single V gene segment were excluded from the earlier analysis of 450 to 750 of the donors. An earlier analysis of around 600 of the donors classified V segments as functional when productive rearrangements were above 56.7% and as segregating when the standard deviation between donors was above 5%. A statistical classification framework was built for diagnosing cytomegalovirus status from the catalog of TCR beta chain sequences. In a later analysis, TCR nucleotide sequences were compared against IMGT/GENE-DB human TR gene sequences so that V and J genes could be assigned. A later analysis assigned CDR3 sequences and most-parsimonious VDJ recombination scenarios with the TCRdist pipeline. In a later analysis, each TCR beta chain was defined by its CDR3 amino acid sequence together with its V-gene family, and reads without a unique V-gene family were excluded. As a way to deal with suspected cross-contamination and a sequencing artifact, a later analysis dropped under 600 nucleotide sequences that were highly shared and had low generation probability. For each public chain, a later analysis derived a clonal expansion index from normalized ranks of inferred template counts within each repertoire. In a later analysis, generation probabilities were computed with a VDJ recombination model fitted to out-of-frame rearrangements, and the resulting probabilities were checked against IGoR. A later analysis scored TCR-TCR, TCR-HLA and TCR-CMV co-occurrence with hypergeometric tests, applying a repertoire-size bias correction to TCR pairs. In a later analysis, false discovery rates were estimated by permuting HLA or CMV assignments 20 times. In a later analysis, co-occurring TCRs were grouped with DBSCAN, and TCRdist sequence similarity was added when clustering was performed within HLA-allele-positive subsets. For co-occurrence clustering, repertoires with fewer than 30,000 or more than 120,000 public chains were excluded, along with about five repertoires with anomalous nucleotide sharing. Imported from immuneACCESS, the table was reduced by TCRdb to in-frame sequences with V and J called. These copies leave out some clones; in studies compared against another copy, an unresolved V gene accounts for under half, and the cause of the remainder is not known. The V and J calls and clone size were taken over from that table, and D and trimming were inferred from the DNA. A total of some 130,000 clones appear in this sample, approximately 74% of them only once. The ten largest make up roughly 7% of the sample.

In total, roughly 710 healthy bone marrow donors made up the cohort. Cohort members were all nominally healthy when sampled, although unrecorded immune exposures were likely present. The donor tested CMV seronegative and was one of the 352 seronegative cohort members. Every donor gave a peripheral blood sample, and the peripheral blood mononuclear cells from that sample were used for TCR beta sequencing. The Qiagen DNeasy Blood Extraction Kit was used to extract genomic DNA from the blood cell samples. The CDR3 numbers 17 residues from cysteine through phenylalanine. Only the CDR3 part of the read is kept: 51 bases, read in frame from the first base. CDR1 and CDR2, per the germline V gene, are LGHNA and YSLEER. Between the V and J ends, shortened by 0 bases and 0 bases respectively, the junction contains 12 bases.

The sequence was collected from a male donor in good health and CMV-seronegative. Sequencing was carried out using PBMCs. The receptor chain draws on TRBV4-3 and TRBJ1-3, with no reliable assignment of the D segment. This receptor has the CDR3 CASSQDSRGYSGNTIYF. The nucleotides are TGCGCCAGCAGCCAAGATAGTCGGGGATACTCTGGAAACACCATATATTTT.